This is a list of T cell receptor beta chains from one sample in a study of blood T cell repertoires in COVID-19. Measured with immunoSEQ multiplex PCR; TCRdb has only the in-frame clones, and not every one. Of about 74,000 clones listed, about four fifths are singletons. Material for sequencing was peripheral blood. The origin of the receptors is a human donor in a cohort sampled during active COVID-19. The CDR3 runs from the conserved cysteine through the conserved F or W. The D gene is left open where the match is weak. Expanded clones are given a class, and other clones once, few, many or no size at all.

CDR3nt: TGTGCTAGTGGTTTGGAAGCGGGGGGGGCTTACGAGCAGTACTTC
CDR3aa: CASGLEAGGAYEQYF
d_gene: TRBD2
v_gene: TRBV12-5
j_gene: TRBJ2-7
abundance: -

CDR3nt: TGTGCCAGCAGTGCGCCAGGGGGCAGGTACGAGCAGTACTTC
CDR3aa: CASSAPGGRYEQYF
d_gene: TRBD1
v_gene: TRBV2
j_gene: TRBJ2-7
abundance: -

CDR3nt: TGTGCCAGCAGCCAAGAATCTGTTGGAAACACCATATATTTT
CDR3aa: CASSQESVGNTIYF
d_gene: -
v_gene: TRBV3-1/TRBV3-2
j_gene: TRBJ1-3
abundance: -

CDR3nt: TGTGCCAGTAGACGGACAGGGGGATGGGATGAAAAACTGTTTTTT
CDR3aa: CASRRTGGWDEKLFF
d_gene: TRBD1
v_gene: TRBV19
j_gene: TRBJ1-4
abundance: few

CDR3nt: TGTGCCAGCGGGAGGGAGGGGCTGCGGGATGGCTACACCTTC
CDR3aa: CASGREGLRDGYTF
d_gene: -
v_gene: TRBV2
j_gene: TRBJ1-2
abundance: -

CDR3nt: TGTGCCAGCAGCTTGGGGGGGGACAGGGGGCATCAGCCCCAGCATTTT
CDR3aa: CASSLGGDRGHQPQHF
d_gene: TRBD1
v_gene: TRBV5-4
j_gene: TRBJ1-5
abundance: -

CDR3nt: TGCGCCAGCAGCCAAGAAGCTCGGGGAAATGAAAAACTGTTTTTT
CDR3aa: CASSQEARGNEKLFF
d_gene: -
v_gene: TRBV4-3
j_gene: TRBJ1-4
abundance: -

CDR3nt: TGTGCCAGTAGTATGCGCCACAGGGGCACTAATGAAAAACTGTTTTTT
CDR3aa: CASSMRHRGTNEKLFF
d_gene: TRBD1
v_gene: TRBV19
j_gene: TRBJ1-4
abundance: -

CDR3nt: TGTGCCAGCAGCTTAGATGCAGGGGAAAGGACTGAAGCTTTCTTT
CDR3aa: CASSLDAGERTEAFF
d_gene: -
v_gene: TRBV11-2
j_gene: TRBJ1-1
abundance: -

CDR3nt: TGTGCCAGCAGTTTTGGGACAGCCTCTGAAGCTTTCTTT
CDR3aa: CASSFGTASEAFF
d_gene: TRBD1
v_gene: TRBV12-3/TRBV12-4
j_gene: TRBJ1-1
abundance: -

CDR3nt: TGTGCCAGCAGCGGACAGGGCTACGAGCAGTACTTC
CDR3aa: CASSGQGYEQYF
d_gene: TRBD1
v_gene: TRBV9
j_gene: TRBJ2-7
abundance: -

CDR3nt: TGTGCCAGTAGTATCGGGGGGAAGCTCGCAACTAATGAAAAACTGTTTTTT
CDR3aa: CASSIGGKLATNEKLFF
d_gene: -
v_gene: TRBV19
j_gene: TRBJ1-4
abundance: -

CDR3nt: TGTGCCAGCGCCCTCCCTGGGCCCGGGAAGTACTTC
CDR3aa: CASALPGPGKYF
d_gene: -
v_gene: TRBV12-3/TRBV12-4
j_gene: TRBJ2-7
abundance: -

CDR3nt: TGTGCCAGCAGCCAAGATATCCCGGGGACTGAAGCTTTCTTT
CDR3aa: CASSQDIPGTEAFF
d_gene: -
v_gene: TRBV3-1/TRBV3-2
j_gene: TRBJ1-1
abundance: -

CDR3nt: TGCGCCAGCAGCCAAGACGGGGGATTTGGAAACACCATATATTTT
CDR3aa: CASSQDGGFGNTIYF
d_gene: -
v_gene: TRBV4-1
j_gene: TRBJ1-3
abundance: -

CDR3nt: TGTGCCAGCGCCTGGCGGGGGGCGGGTGGCTACACCTTC
CDR3aa: CASAWRGAGGYTF
d_gene: -
v_gene: TRBV5-4
j_gene: TRBJ1-2
abundance: -

CDR3nt: TGTGCCAGCAGTTACTTCGCCCCGGACAGAAAAGCTTTCTTT
CDR3aa: CASSYFAPDRKAFF
d_gene: -
v_gene: TRBV6-5
j_gene: TRBJ1-1
abundance: -

CDR3nt: TGTGCCAGCAGCTTTGGCCTTTCAGCAACTAATGAAAAACTGTTTTTT
CDR3aa: CASSFGLSATNEKLFF
d_gene: -
v_gene: TRBV5-8
j_gene: TRBJ1-4
abundance: -

CDR3nt: TGTGCCAGCAGCTACAGGACGGGGGGAATGGCGAACTATGGCTACACCTTC
CDR3aa: CASSYRTGGMANYGYTF
d_gene: -
v_gene: TRBV7-2
j_gene: TRBJ1-2
abundance: once

CDR3nt: TGTGCCAGCAGCTTGGCTTTGTACACAGATACGCAGTATTTT
CDR3aa: CASSLALYTDTQYF
d_gene: -
v_gene: TRBV11-2
j_gene: TRBJ2-3
abundance: -

CDR3nt: TGTGCCAGCAGTTACCAGTACGAGCAGTACTTC
CDR3aa: CASSYQYEQYF
d_gene: -
v_gene: TRBV6-2/TRBV6-3
j_gene: TRBJ2-7
abundance: -